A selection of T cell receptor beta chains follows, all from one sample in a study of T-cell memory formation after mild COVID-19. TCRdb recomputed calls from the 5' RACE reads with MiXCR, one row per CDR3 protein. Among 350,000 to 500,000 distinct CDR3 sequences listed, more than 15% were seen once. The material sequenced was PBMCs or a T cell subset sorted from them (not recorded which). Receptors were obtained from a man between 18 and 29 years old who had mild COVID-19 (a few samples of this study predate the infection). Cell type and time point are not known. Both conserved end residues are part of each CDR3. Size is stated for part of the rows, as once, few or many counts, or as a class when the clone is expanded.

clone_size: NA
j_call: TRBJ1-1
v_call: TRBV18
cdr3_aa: CASSPRTQGHTEAFF

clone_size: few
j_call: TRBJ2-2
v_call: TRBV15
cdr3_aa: CATSREGQGADSKTGELFF

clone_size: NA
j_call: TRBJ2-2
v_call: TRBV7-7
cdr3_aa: CASSLDGAGGELFF

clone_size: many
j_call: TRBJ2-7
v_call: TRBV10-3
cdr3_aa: CAISESLAGDHSYEQYF

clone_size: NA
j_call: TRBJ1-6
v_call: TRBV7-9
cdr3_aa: CASAQSPLHF

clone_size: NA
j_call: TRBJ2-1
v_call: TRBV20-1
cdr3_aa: CSARSPLRGAPRDEQFF

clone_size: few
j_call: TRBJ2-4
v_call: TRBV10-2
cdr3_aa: CASSDAAKNIQYF

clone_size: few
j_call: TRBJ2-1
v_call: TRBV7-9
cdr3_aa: CASIGDRYYNEQFF

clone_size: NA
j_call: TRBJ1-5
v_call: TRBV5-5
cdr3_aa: CASSLGAAGQPQHF

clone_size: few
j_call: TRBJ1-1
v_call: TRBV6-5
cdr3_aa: CASKIPGDQTEAFF

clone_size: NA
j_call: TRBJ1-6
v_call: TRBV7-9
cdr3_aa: CASSLMDTRLHF

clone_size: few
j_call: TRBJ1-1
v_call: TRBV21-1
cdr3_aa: CASGAWARRTEAFF

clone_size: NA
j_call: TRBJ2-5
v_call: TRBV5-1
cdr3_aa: CASSLTSVQETQYF

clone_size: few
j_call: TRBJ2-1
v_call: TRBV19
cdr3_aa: CASSIDSGSYNEQFF

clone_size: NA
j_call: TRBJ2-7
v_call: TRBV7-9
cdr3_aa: CASSHSGGGQYF

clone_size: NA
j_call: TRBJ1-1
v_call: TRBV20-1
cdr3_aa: CSARDLGWGGVGAFF

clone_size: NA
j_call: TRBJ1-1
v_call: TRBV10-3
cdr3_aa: CAISEGGGMNTEAFF

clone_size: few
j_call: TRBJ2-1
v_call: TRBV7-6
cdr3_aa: CASSLVRDYSYNEQFF

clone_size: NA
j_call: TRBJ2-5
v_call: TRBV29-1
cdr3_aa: CSANIIAERETQYF

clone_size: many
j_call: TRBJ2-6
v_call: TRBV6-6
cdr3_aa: CASSYSWEAGANVLTF

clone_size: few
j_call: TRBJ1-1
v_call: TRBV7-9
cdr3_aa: CASRPNRGPNTEAFF

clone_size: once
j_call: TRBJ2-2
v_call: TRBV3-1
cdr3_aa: CASSQLGELFF

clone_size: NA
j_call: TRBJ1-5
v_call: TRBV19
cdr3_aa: CASSIGQLSNQPQHF

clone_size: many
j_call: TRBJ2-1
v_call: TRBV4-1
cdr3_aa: CASSQEGTRGQFF

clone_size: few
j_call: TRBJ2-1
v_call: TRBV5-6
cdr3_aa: CASSSFDSSYNEQFF

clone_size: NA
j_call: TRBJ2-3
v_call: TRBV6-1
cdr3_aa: CASSEFFGQDLSTDTQYF

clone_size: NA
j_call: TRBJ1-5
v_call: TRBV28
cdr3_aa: CASSLEPQHF

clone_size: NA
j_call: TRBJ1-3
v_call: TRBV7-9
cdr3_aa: CASSPRIFGNTIYF

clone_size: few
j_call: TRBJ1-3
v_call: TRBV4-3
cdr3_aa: CASSQDWGLFSGNTIYF

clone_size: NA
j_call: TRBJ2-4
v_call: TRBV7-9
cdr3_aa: CASSPSGGTGNIQYF

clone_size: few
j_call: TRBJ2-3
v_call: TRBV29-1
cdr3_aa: CSVAQGSFLGLAGGTTDTQYF

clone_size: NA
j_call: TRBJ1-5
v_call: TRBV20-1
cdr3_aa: CSARDRASHQPQHF

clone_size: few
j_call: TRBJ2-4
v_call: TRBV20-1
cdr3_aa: CSARKTAKNIQYF

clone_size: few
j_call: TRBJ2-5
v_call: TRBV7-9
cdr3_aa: CASSFGTSGEETQYF

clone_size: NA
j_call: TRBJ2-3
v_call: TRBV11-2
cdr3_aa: CARSFDGADTQYF

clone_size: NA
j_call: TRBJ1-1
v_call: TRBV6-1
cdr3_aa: CASSDFEAFF

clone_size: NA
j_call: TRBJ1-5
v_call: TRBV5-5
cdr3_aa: CASSFESGQFSAQHF

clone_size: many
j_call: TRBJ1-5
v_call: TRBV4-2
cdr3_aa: CASSQNPGTGGDEPQHF

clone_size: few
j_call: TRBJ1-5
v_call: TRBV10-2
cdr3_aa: CASSELGTRLWNQPQHF

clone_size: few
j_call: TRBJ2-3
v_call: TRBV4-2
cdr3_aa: CASSQDSLRDTQYF

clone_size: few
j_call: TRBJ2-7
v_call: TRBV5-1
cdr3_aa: CASSLAWGSYEQYF

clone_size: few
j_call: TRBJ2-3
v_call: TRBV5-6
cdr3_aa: CASSFLQGAADTQYF

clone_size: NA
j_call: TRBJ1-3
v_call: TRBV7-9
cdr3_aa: CASSLAPGPNTIYF

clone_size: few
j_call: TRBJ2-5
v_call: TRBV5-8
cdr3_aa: CASSLRPPGGQETQYF

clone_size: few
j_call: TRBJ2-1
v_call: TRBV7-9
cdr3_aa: CASSLGQATYNEQFF

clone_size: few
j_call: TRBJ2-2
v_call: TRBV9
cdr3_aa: CASSHPGGRDTGELFF

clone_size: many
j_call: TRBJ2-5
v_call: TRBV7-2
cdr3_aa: CASSSGRNKETQYF

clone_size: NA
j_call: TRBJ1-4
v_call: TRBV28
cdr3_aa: CASTRGREKLFF